One sample yielded the 16 T cell receptor beta chains listed below, sequenced in a study of OX40 agonist ivuxolimab in advanced cancers. Some clones are missing from TCRdb's copy, which holds only in-frame ones; the method was immunoSEQ multiplex PCR. The sample lists around 65,000 clones, over 60% occurring once. The sequenced sample was CD4+ or CD8+ T cells sorted from blood, obtained in a trial of the OX40 agonist ivuxolimab. These receptors were taken from an adult with an advanced solid tumor such as melanoma, head and neck, liver or kidney cancer.

V gene TRBV7-2 combines with J gene TRBJ2-3; no clear D. Germline-derived CDR1 and CDR2 are SGHTA and FQGNSA. The CDR3 extends over 13 amino acids. Between the trimmed V and J ends, which lost 0 bases and 6 bases, there was a span of 7 bases. For the CDR3, the DNA is TGTGCCAGCAGCTTAGCCGCCGAGGATACGCAGTATTTT. This encodes CASSLAAEDTQYF.

The chain is built from TRBV5-1 and TRBJ2-6, with D perhaps matching TRBD1 (6 bases). V dropped 3 bases and J dropped 2 bases, with 6 bases sitting between them. The CDR3 contains 14 residues. Germline V lookup: CDR1 SGHRS, CDR2 YFSETQ. The chain's CDR3 is CASSSGAGANVLTF. The CDR3 DNA reads TGCGCCAGCAGCTCAGGGGCTGGGGCCAACGTCCTGACTTTC.

The chain joins TRBV6-6 to TRBJ1-2; 9 bases match TRBD1. V was pared by 4 bases and J by 6 bases, with 3 bases of the junction left unmatched. The CDR3 length is 13 residues. Germline V gene sequence: CDR1 MNHNY, CDR2 SVGAGI (reference sequence). The CDR3 loop is CASSLQGANGYTF. The CDR3 DNA reads TGTGCCAGCAGTTTACAGGGGGCGAATGGCTACACCTTC.

The V gene is TRBV28, the J gene TRBJ1-2, with D unclear. CDR3 size: 12 residues. Per germline, CDR1 MDHEN and CDR2 SYDVKM. Between the trimmed V and J ends, which lost 2 bases and 5 bases, there was a span of 6 bases. The CDR3, as DNA: TGTGCCAGCAGTTTAGAGGCTTATGGCTACACCTTC. The encoded protein is CASSLEAYGYTF.

The rearrangement joins TRBV28 to TRBJ2-5; 9 bases line up with TRBD1. Germline V gives CDR1 MDHEN, CDR2 SYDVKM. With 6 bases clipped from V and 5 bases from J, the junction kept 13 bases outside the gene matches. The CDR3 totals 16 residues. The CDR3 DNA is TGTGCCAGCAGCTCCCTCGGGACAGGGAATAAGGAGACCCAGTACTTC. It codes for CASSSLGTGNKETQYF.

The chain has TRBV5-6 and TRBJ2-5, with D perhaps TRBD2 (5 bases). The CDR3 totals 15 residues. Germline assignment: CDR1 SGHDT and CDR2 YYEEEE. Trimming removed 3 bases from V and 5 bases from J, with 17 bases in between. CDR3 sequence: CASSSPGRRGETQYF. The CDR3 region has the DNA TGTGCCAGCAGCTCCCCGGGCAGGAGAGGGGAGACCCAGTACTTC.

The chain links TRBV14 to TRBJ2-2, with 8 bases lining up with TRBD1. J gave up 1 base and V 6 bases, and 10 bases lay outside the gene matches. In germline, CDR1 is SGHDN, CDR2 FVKESK. CDR3 size: 17 residues. This CDR3 is CASRPGQGALNTGELFF. The CDR3 nucleotides read TGTGCCAGCAGACCCGGACAGGGCGCATTGAACACCGGGGAGCTGTTTTTT. The full variable domain, with the rest looked up from reference TRBV14 and TRBJ2-2, is EAGVTQFPSHSVIEKGQTVTLRCDPISGHDNLYWYRRVMGKEIKFLLHFVKESKQDESGMPNNRFLAERTGGTYSTLKVQPAELEDSGVYFCASRPGQGALNTGELFFGEGSRLTVL.

V usage is TRBV5-6 and J usage is TRBJ2-2; 8 bases line up with TRBD2. The length of the CDR3 is 15 residues. V shed 3 bases and J 5 bases; nucleotides not matched to a gene: 6. Per the germline V gene, CDR1 is SGHDT and CDR2 is YYEEEE. CDR3 amino acids: CASSSGAGGTGELFF. Here the CDR3 DNA reads TGTGCCAGCAGCTCCGGGGCGGGGGGAACCGGGGAGCTGTTTTTT.

This chain uses TRBV30 with TRBJ2-5, with TRBD1 identical over 10 bases. The length of the CDR3 is 17 residues. With V trimmed by 0 bases and J by 3 bases, 10 bases remained unmatched. Germline V CDR1 and CDR2: GTSNPN, SVGIG (reference sequence). Here the CDR3 DNA reads TGTGCCTGGAGTGTCCCCTCCCCGGGACAGGGGAAAGAGACCCAGTACTTC. Its protein product is CAWSVPSPGQGKETQYF.

The rearrangement links TRBV5-1 to TRBJ1-1, with TRBD1 matching 7 bases. This CDR3 contains 13 residues. Germline CDR1 is SGHRS and CDR2 is YFSETQ. V shed 4 bases and J 6 bases; nucleotides not matched to a gene: 6. The CDR3 bases are TGCGCCAGCAGCGTGACAGGGAGCGCTGAAGCTTTCTTT. It is translated as CASSVTGSAEAFF.

This chain links TRBV28 with TRBJ1-2, with D perhaps TRBD1 (5 bases). Germline V gives CDR1 MDHEN, CDR2 SYDVKM. V lost 4 bases to trimming and J lost 4 bases, with 13 bases between them. This CDR3 is 14 amino acids long. CDR3 bases: TGTGCCAGCAGTTCGGGACCCCGGACCTATGGCTACACCTTC. This sequence encodes CASSSGPRTYGYTF.

This clone appeared a single time. The chain recombines TRBV7-3 with TRBJ2-5, with 9 bases fitting TRBD1. This CDR3 spans 14 amino acids. From germline, CDR1 is SGHTA and CDR2 FQGTGA. The V segment lost 4 bases and the J segment 5 bases; nucleotides outside the gene matches: 5. The CDR3 loop reads CASSYGGQGETQYF. CDR3 sequence (DNA): TGTGCCAGCAGCTACGGCGGACAGGGGGAGACCCAGTACTTC.

The V gene is TRBV19, the J gene TRBJ2-6, with 9 positions matching TRBD1. V was clipped by 4 bases and J by 0 bases; unmatched bases: 4. Germline lookup yields CDR1 LNHDA and CDR2 SQIVND (reference sequence). CDR3 size: 17 residues. The CDR3 sequence is CASSKTGGYSGANVLTF. CDR3 bases: TGTGCCAGTAGTAAGACAGGGGGATACTCTGGGGCCAACGTCCTGACTTTC.

This chain links TRBV29-1 with TRBJ1-5; D is unclear. CDR3 size: 15 residues. The V gene lost 6 bases and the J gene lost 2 bases, with 17 bases spanning the gap. Germline CDR1 and CDR2: SQVTM and ANQGSEA. The CDR3 loop reads CSVADGFMGNQPQHF. The CDR3 DNA sequence: TGCAGCGTCGCTGACGGCTTCATGGGCAATCAGCCCCAGCATTTT.

This chain uses TRBV6-6 with TRBJ2-3, with no clear D. Deletions cut 5 bases from V and 4 bases from J, with 7 bases between. CDR3 length: 12 amino acids. Germline values: CDR1 MNHNY, CDR2 SVGAGI (reference sequence). The CDR3 DNA reads TGTGCCAGCAGTCCTACATCAGATACGCAGTATTTT. Amino acid sequence: CASSPTSDTQYF.

J is TRBJ2-1 and V is TRBV11-3; D could derive from TRBD1 or TRBD2 (5 bases each). Germline CDR1 is SGHNT and CDR2 is YENEEA. The length of the CDR3 is 15 residues. Trimming shortened V by 5 bases and J by 2 bases, and 13 bases separated the two germline ends. CDR3 in DNA: TGTGCCAGCAGCCGCACTAGGGGTCCCTACAATGAGCAGTTCTTC. This gives the protein CASSRTRGPYNEQFF.